This passage covers 17 T cell receptor beta chains from one sample sequenced in a study of cytomegalovirus exposure and HLA in healthy donors (dated by TCRdb to about 2017). Library prep was done by the immunoSEQ multiplex PCR assay. The multiplex PCR relied on a mix of 60 forward primers for TCR Vbeta segments and 13 reverse primers for TCR Jbeta segments. This immuneACCESS table, as held by TCRdb, lists in-frame sequences with V and J called but not all clones. Of the missing ones, under half trace to an unresolved V gene in checked studies; the others have no known cause. The sample data list approximately 77,000 clones, and 75% to 80% of these were observed just once. The ten largest make up less than 4.5% of the sample. The specimen was PBMCs. All receptors come from a man aged 35 to 55 in good health and CMV-seronegative.

A note on this clone: One end of the junction is discordant with germline, which a read error may explain. The genes are TRBV30 and TRBJ1-1; 10 nucleotides line up with TRBD1. This CDR3 spans 12 amino acids. Germline values: CDR1 GTSNPN, CDR2 SVGIG (reference sequence). The CDR3 loop is CAWMRDRGETFF. DNA of the CDR3: TGTGCCTGGATGCGGGACAGGGGTGAAACTTTCTTT. Variable domain in full (rest from reference TRBV30 and TRBJ1-1): SQTIHQWPATLVQPVGSPLSLECTVEGTSNPNLYWYRQAAGRGLQLLFYSVGIGQISSEVPQNLSASRPQDRQFILSSKKLLLSDSGFYLCAWMRDRGETFFGQGTRLTVV.

This chain links TRBV4-3 with TRBJ1-1, with TRBD1 matching over 9 bases. CDR1 is LGHNA, CDR2 YSLEER, per germline. J was trimmed by 5 bases and V by 4 bases; bases with no gene match: 5. The CDR3 runs to 14 residues. CDR3 coding DNA: TGCGCCAGCAGCCTAGGACAGGGGAATACTGAAGCTTTCTTT. Its translation: CASSLGQGNTEAFF.

This chain joins TRBV7-6 and TRBJ2-5, with a weak D call TRBD1 (6 bases). Germline V gene sequence: CDR1 SGHVS, CDR2 FNYEAQ. This CDR3 comprises 16 residues. V was pared by 1 base and J by 1 base, with 13 bases between. The CDR3 is CASSLGWTVGQETQYF. DNA for the CDR3: TGTGCCAGCAGCTTAGGCTGGACAGTCGGCCAAGAGACCCAGTACTTC.

The chain has TRBV4-2 and TRBJ2-2; the D gene is possibly TRBD1 (5 bases). Germline CDR1 is LGHNA and CDR2 is YNFKEQ. This CDR3 contains 15 residues. Trimming shortened V by 0 bases and J by 4 bases, and 9 bases separated the two germline ends. This CDR3 reads CASSQESRGTGELFF. The CDR3 coding sequence is TGTGCCAGCAGCCAAGAGAGTAGGGGCACCGGGGAGCTGTTTTTT.

The chain joins TRBV7-9 to TRBJ1-3, with 9 bases fitting TRBD1. V was clipped by 5 bases and J by 0 bases; unmatched bases: 14. The V gene's germline CDR1 is SEHNR and CDR2 FQNEAQ (reference sequence). The CDR3 covers 19 residues. CDR3 DNA: TGTGCCAGCAGCCTCATGGGGGACAGGGACTGGTTCTCTGGAAACACCATATATTTT. This encodes CASSLMGDRDWFSGNTIYF. The variable domain in full, completed from reference TRBV7-9 and TRBJ1-3, reads DTGVSQNPRHKITKRGQNVTFRCDPISEHNRLYWYRQTLGQGPEFLTYFQNEAQLEKSRLLSDRFSAERPKGSFSTLEIQRTEQGDSAMYLCASSLMGDRDWFSGNTIYFGEGSWLTVV.

The V call is TRBV5-1, the J call TRBJ2-3, with 12 nucleotides matching TRBD2. The CDR3 covers 15 residues. V lost 5 bases and J lost 6; bases outside the gene matches: 7. Germline CDR1 reads SGHRS; CDR2 reads YFSETQ. Here the CDR3 DNA reads TGCGCCAGCAGTCCCGGGACTAGCGGGTTGGATACGCAGTATTTT. It translates to CASSPGTSGLDTQYF.

This clone was counted a single time. The gene calls are TRBV19 and TRBJ1-2; no clear D. Trimming shortened V by 7 bases and J by 2 bases, and 17 bases separated the two germline ends. Germline lookup yields CDR1 LNHDA and CDR2 SQIVND (reference sequence). This CDR3 contains 15 residues. CDR3 nucleotide sequence: TGTGCCAGTACCACAATGAGAGCGTCGAACTATGGCTACACCTTC. Protein product: CASTTMRASNYGYTF.

The gene calls are TRBV6-1 and TRBJ2-7; possibly TRBD2 for D (5 bases). The V gene lost 3 bases and the J gene lost 0 bases, with 12 bases spanning the gap. The CDR3 runs 15 residues. The germline V gene has CDR1 MNHNS and CDR2 SASEGT. CDR3 nucleotide sequence: TGTGCCAGCAGTGACCAACTCGGGAACTCCTACGAGCAGTACTTC. Translated, it gives CASSDQLGNSYEQYF.

DNA of the CDR3: TGTGCCAGCAGCTTAGGGGCGGGAGGTTTGAGCTCCTACGAGCAGTACTTC. It specifies CASSLGAGGLSSYEQYF. The gene calls are TRBV7-9 and TRBJ2-7; 8 nucleotides line up with TRBD2. V dropped 1 base and J dropped 0; count of bases not matched to a gene: 8. The CDR3 sequence is 17 residues long. Germline-derived CDR1 and CDR2 are SEHNR and FQNEAQ (reference sequence).

V is TRBV30 and J is TRBJ1-5; weak D call: TRBD1 (5 bases). The length of the CDR3 is 15 residues. V was cut by 2 bases and J by 2 bases, with 13 bases left in between. Germline lookup yields CDR1 GTSNPN and CDR2 SVGIG (reference sequence). CDR3 bases: TGTGCCTGGAGTCCAGTGAAAGGGGGCAATCAGCCCCAGCATTTT. Protein sequence: CAWSPVKGGNQPQHF.

This chain uses TRBV5-8 with TRBJ2-1, with 11 positions matching TRBD2. The germline gives CDR1 SGHTS, CDR2 YDEGEE. J lost 0 bases, V lost 0 bases, and 5 bases had no gene match. The CDR3 has 18 residues. As DNA, the CDR3 is TGTGCCAGCAGCTTGGTTAGGGGACTAGCGGTCTCCTACAATGAGCAGTTCTTC. This codes for CASSLVRGLAVSYNEQFF.

The chain employs TRBV7-9 and TRBJ1-5; the D gene is possibly TRBD1 (6 bases). The CDR3 spans 13 residues. CDR1 SEHNR and CDR2 FQNEAQ come from the germline V gene (reference sequence). Trimming cost V 5 bases and J 4 bases, with 9 bases left between them. CDR3 DNA: TGTGCCAGCAGCCCACAGGGAAATCAGCCCCAGCATTTT. Its translation is CASSPQGNQPQHF.

The V and J genes are TRBV27 and TRBJ2-5, with TRBD1 identical over 9 bases. The germline V gene encodes CDR1 MNHEY and CDR2 SMNVEV (reference sequence). The ends lost 3 bases at V and 5 bases at J; junction bases unmatched: 13. CDR3 length: 17 residues. The CDR3 is CASSFKALTGGQETQYF. CDR3 sequence (DNA): TGTGCCAGCAGTTTTAAGGCTCTAACAGGGGGCCAGGAGACCCAGTACTTC.

The CDR3 is CASSLAVRGREQYF. The CDR3 DNA follows: TGTGCCAGCAGCTTAGCAGTTCGGGGGAGGGAGCAGTACTTC. This rearrangement joins TRBV7-2 to TRBJ2-7, with D perhaps TRBD2 (6 bases). V shed 0 bases and J shed 7 bases, with 13 bases lying between them. Germline lookup yields CDR1 SGHTA and CDR2 FQGNSA. The CDR3 is 14 residues long.

This clone occurred once. V and J are TRBV11-3 and TRBJ2-3; D is possibly TRBD2 (5 bases). The CDR3 length is 15 residues. Germline lookup yields CDR1 SGHNT and CDR2 YENEEA. The V end lost 5 bases, the J end lost 4 bases, and 16 bases lay between the germline ends. In DNA, the CDR3 is TGTGCCAGCAGCCCCCGGGGTGGGCTTGCAGATACGCAGTATTTT. The encoded protein is CASSPRGGLADTQYF.

The chain employs TRBV5-1 and TRBJ2-1; no definite D call. V was cut by 1 base and J by 4 bases, with 6 bases left in between. The length of the CDR3 is 13 residues. Per germline, CDR1 SGHRS and CDR2 YFSETQ. CDR3: CASSLNGYNEQFF. DNA of the CDR3: TGCGCCAGCAGCTTGAACGGTTACAATGAGCAGTTCTTC. Looking up the rest from reference TRBV5-1 and TRBJ2-1 gives the full variable domain: KAGVTQTPRYLIKTRGQQVTLSCSPISGHRSVSWYQQTPGQGLQFLFEYFSETQRNKGNFPGRFSGRQFSNSRSEMNVSTLELGDSALYLCASSLNGYNEQFFGPGTRLTVL.

V is TRBV28 and J is TRBJ2-3, with 7 nucleotides matching TRBD2. The CDR3 contains 16 residues. The ends lost 6 bases at V and 0 bases at J; junction bases unmatched: 9. Germline assignment: CDR1 MDHEN and CDR2 SYDVKM. Here the CDR3 DNA reads TGTGCCAGCAGGGTCCTAGCGGCCACTAGCACAGATACGCAGTATTTT. Translating gives CASRVLAATSTDTQYF.